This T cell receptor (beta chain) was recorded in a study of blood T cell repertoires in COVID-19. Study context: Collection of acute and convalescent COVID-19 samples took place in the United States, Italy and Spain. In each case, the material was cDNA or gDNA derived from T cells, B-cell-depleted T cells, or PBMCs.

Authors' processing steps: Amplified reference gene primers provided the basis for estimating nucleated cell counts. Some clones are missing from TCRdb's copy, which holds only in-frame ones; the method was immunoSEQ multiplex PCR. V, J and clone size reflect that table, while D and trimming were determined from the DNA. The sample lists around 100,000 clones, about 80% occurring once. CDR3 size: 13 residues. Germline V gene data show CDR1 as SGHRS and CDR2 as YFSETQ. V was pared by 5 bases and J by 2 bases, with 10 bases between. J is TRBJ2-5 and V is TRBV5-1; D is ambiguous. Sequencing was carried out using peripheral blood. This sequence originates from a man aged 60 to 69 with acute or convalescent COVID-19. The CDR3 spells CASRMLQQETQYF. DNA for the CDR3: TGCGCCAGCAGAATGTTACAGCAAGAGACCCAGTACTTC.